The next 30 T cell receptor beta chains were all read from a single sample in a study of blood T cell repertoires in COVID-19. Sequencing was performed with immunoSEQ multiplex PCR; in TCRdb, only in-frame clones are kept and a portion is missing. The sample gives roughly 10,000 clones, around 86% of which show up once; roughly 7.7% is in the top ten. The sequenced material came from peripheral blood. These receptors were collected from a man aged 70 or older with active COVID-19.

V gene TRBV18 combines with J gene TRBJ2-7; 13 bases map to TRBD2. The CDR3 totals 18 residues. V trimming: 0 bases; J trimming: 0 bases; junction bases outside the gene matches: 5. In germline, CDR1 is KGHSH, CDR2 LQKENI. Written as DNA, the CDR3 is TGTGCCAGCTCACCACCGGGACTAGCGGGGCCAAGCTCCTACGAGCAGTACTTC. Protein product: CASSPPGLAGPSSYEQYF.

The chain uses TRBV5-1 and TRBJ2-5; D may be TRBD2 (7 bases). CDR1 SGHRS and CDR2 YFSETQ come from the germline V gene. The V gene lost 5 bases and the J gene lost 9 bases, with 20 bases spanning the gap. The CDR3 has 14 amino acids. The chain's CDR3 is CASRGGHAQDAQYF. In DNA form, the CDR3 reads TGCGCCAGCAGGGGGGGGCATGCACAGGATGCCCAGTACTTC.

The gene calls are TRBV3-1 (or the pseudogene TRBV3-2) and TRBJ1-2; the match to TRBD1 covers 9 bases. CDR1 and CDR2 (germline): LGHDT, YNNKEL (reference sequence). V lost 4 bases to trimming and J lost 8 bases; unmatched junction nucleotides: 8. The CDR3 consists of 14 residues. The CDR3 DNA sequence: TGTGCCAGCAGCCTTGGGACAGGGACGAAAGGCTACACCTTC. Amino acid sequence: CASSLGTGTKGYTF.

The chain has TRBV28 and TRBJ2-3, with D unresolved. With 3 bases removed from V and 0 bases from J, the gap between germline ends came to 16 bases. Germline V gives CDR1 MDHEN, CDR2 SYDVKM. The CDR3 has 17 amino acids. The CDR3 is CASSFPLGAGSTDTQYF. In nucleotides, the CDR3 is TGTGCCAGCAGTTTTCCCCTCGGTGCCGGGAGCACAGATACGCAGTATTTT.

The chain couples TRBV29-1 to TRBJ1-1; possibly TRBD1 for D (5 bases). CDR3 size: 12 residues. The V gene lost 7 bases and the J gene lost 6 bases, with 15 bases spanning the gap. Germline-derived CDR1 and CDR2 are SQVTM and ANQGSEA. Here the CDR3 reads CSDDRWGAEAFF. CDR3 sequence (DNA): TGCAGCGATGACCGATGGGGGGCTGAAGCTTTCTTT.

A few counts support this clone. V is TRBV10-2 and J is TRBJ2-3; 9 positions agree with TRBD2. CDR1 is WSHSY and CDR2 is SAAADI in the germline V gene. This CDR3 region has 15 residues. V dropped 6 bases and J dropped 7; count of bases not matched to a gene: 11. In DNA, the CDR3 is TGCGCCAGCAGATATAGCGGGGGACATCCATATACGCAGTATTTT. Amino acid sequence: CASRYSGGHPYTQYF.

The V call is TRBV5-4, the J call TRBJ2-3; D perhaps matches TRBD2 (6 bases). The germline gives CDR1 SGHNT, CDR2 YYREEE (reference sequence). The CDR3 length is 16 residues. Trimming stripped 4 bases from V and 0 bases from J, with 15 bases between. The DNA of the CDR3 is TGTGCCAGCAGCCCGGGCAGGGACTTTAGCACAGATACGCAGTATTTT. Its translation: CASSPGRDFSTDTQYF.

V usage is TRBV6-5 and J usage is TRBJ1-6; D ambiguous. The CDR3 has 14 amino acids. Trimming pared 2 bases from V and 6 bases from J, leaving 8 bases between. Germline CDR1 reads MNHEY; CDR2 reads SVGAGI. The CDR3 reads CASSYPGSNSPLHF. CDR3 bases: TGTGCCAGCAGTTACCCAGGCTCTAATTCACCCCTCCACTTT.

This clone is labeled as medium-sized (0.01 to 0.1%). This chain joins TRBV2 and TRBJ2-3; no definite D call. CDR1 is SNHLY, CDR2 FYNNEI, per germline. Trimming cost V 0 bases and J 7 bases, with 8 bases left between them. The CDR3 length is 13 residues. CDR3 DNA: TGTGCCAGCAGTGAAGCACGAGCGAATACGCAGTATTTT. Translating it yields CASSEARANTQYF.

The V gene is TRBV6-6, the J gene TRBJ1-1, with D perhaps matching TRBD1 (6 bases). Trimming removed 6 bases from V and 8 bases from J, with 13 bases in between. Germline V gene data show CDR1 as MNHNY and CDR2 as SVGAGI (reference sequence). The CDR3 has 12 amino acids. The chain's CDR3 is CASRSQGSEAFF. The CDR3 region has the DNA TGTGCCAGCAGATCTCAGGGGTCGGAAGCTTTCTTT.

V usage is TRBV5-4 and J usage is TRBJ2-2; D is unresolved. CDR3 size: 14 residues. Trimming took 1 base from V and 7 from J, leaving 11 bases between them. Germline CDR1 and CDR2: SGHNT and YYREEE (reference sequence). In DNA, the CDR3 is TGTGCCAGCAGCTTGCGGATAGGCGGCGGGGAGCTGTTTTTT. It is translated as CASSLRIGGGELFF.

The rearrangement uses TRBV5-1 and TRBJ1-1; 9 nucleotides agree with TRBD1. V was clipped by 4 bases and J by 4 bases; unmatched bases: 11. This CDR3 spans 16 amino acids. Germline-derived CDR1 and CDR2 are SGHRS and YFSETQ. The CDR3 protein is CASSPGQGGILTEAFF. DNA of the CDR3: TGCGCCAGCAGCCCGGGACAGGGAGGGATCCTCACTGAAGCTTTCTTT.

The rearrangement uses TRBV28 and TRBJ2-3; D not certain. V lost 5 bases to trimming and J lost 1 base, with 13 bases between them. Germline CDR1 reads MDHEN; CDR2 reads SYDVKM. CDR3 length equals 15 residues. The CDR3 DNA reads TGTGCCAGCAGTGTCCGGATGACTCGCACAGATACGCAGTATTTT. This codes for CASSVRMTRTDTQYF.

The rearrangement links TRBV7-9 to TRBJ1-3; tentatively, D is TRBD1 (6 bases). CDR1 is SEHNR and CDR2 is FQNEAQ in the germline V gene (reference sequence). CDR3 length equals 14 residues. Trimming shortened V by 5 bases and J by 4 bases, and 12 bases separated the two germline ends. CDR3 sequence reads: CASSLQGTGNTIYF. CDR3 bases: TGTGCCAGCAGCCTACAGGGTACGGGAAACACCATATATTTT.

This chain joins TRBV3-1 (or the pseudogene TRBV3-2) and TRBJ2-7, with 13 nucleotides matching TRBD2. This CDR3 comprises 17 residues. Germline V lookup: CDR1 LGHDT, CDR2 YNNKEL (reference sequence). Trimming removed 1 base from V and 7 bases from J; junction bases left unmatched: 10. CDR3 sequence (DNA): TGTGCCAGCAGCCAAGGACTAGCGGGGGGTTCCAGTGGGGAGCAGTACTTC. As protein: CASSQGLAGGSSGEQYF.

V and J are TRBV18 and TRBJ2-2; 7 positions match TRBD1. The ends lost 3 bases at V and 4 bases at J; junction bases unmatched: 5. Germline assignment: CDR1 KGHSH and CDR2 LQKENI. The CDR3 extends over 15 amino acids. The DNA for the CDR3 is TGTGCCAGCTCACCGGACAGGATCGGCACCGGGGAGCTGTTTTTT. This sequence encodes CASSPDRIGTGELFF.

This rearrangement joins TRBV4-1 to TRBJ1-2; 8 bases are a match to TRBD1. CDR3 length equals 18 residues. The germline V gene encodes CDR1 MGHRA and CDR2 YSYEKL. With 0 bases clipped from V and 5 bases from J, the junction kept 14 bases outside the gene matches. The CDR3 nucleotides read TGCGCCAGCAGCCAAGACCCTACCAGATCAGGGGGCTCATATGGCTACACCTTC. Translation gives CASSQDPTRSGGSYGYTF.

V usage is TRBV3-1 (or the pseudogene TRBV3-2) and J usage is TRBJ1-2; the D gene is possibly TRBD1 (5 bases). The V gene lost 5 bases and the J gene lost 8 bases, with 15 bases spanning the gap. CDR3 length: 13 amino acids. CDR1 LGHDT and CDR2 YNNKEL come from the germline V gene (reference sequence). CDR3 DNA sequence: TGTGCCAGCAGCTTTCAGGGTTTTGACGGCTACACCTTC. Its protein product is CASSFQGFDGYTF.

V is TRBV5-1 and J is TRBJ1-2; D ambiguous. This CDR3 has 15 amino acids. Germline V gene lookup returns CDR1 SGHRS and CDR2 YFSETQ. V was cut by 2 bases and J by 5 bases, with 16 bases left in between. The CDR3 bases are TGCGCCAGCAGCTTAACCCATGAACAGCCGTATGGCTACACCTTC. As protein: CASSLTHEQPYGYTF.

The chain links TRBV28 to TRBJ2-2; possibly TRBD2 for D (6 bases). V was cut by 8 bases and J by 6 bases, with 19 bases left in between. Germline values: CDR1 MDHEN, CDR2 SYDVKM. The CDR3 spans 15 residues. CDR3 sequence: CASFQEGKGPGELFF. The CDR3 bases are TGTGCCAGCTTTCAGGAGGGAAAGGGTCCCGGGGAGCTGTTTTTT.

The CDR3 spells CASRHLNYGYTF. CDR3 DNA: TGTGCCAGCCGACACTTAAACTATGGCTACACCTTC. The chain joins TRBV12-3 or TRBV12-4 to TRBJ1-2; D unresolved. The germline V and J ends were trimmed by 8 bases and 2 bases, with 9 bases remaining between them. The CDR3 is made up of 12 amino acids.

The chain is built from TRBV7-9 and TRBJ2-1, with unresolved D. The germline V and J ends were trimmed by 3 bases and 2 bases, with 8 bases remaining between them. The germline gives CDR1 SEHNR, CDR2 FQNEAQ (reference sequence). There are 14 residues in the CDR3. CDR3 loop: CASSLLTAYNEQFF. The CDR3 DNA is TGTGCCAGCAGCTTGTTAACAGCCTACAATGAGCAGTTCTTC.

This rearrangement joins TRBV4-2 to TRBJ2-3; TRBD1 might be the D (5 bases). V was clipped by 0 bases and J by 3 bases, with 10 bases between them. There are 15 residues in the CDR3. Germline values: CDR1 LGHNA, CDR2 YNFKEQ. For the CDR3, the DNA is TGTGCCAGCAGCCAAGATCGTCCAGGGACAGATACGCAGTATTTT. It translates to CASSQDRPGTDTQYF.

This chain uses TRBV14 with TRBJ2-1; D gene ambiguous. The germline CDR1 and CDR2 sequences are SGHDN and FVKESK. V was clipped by 0 bases and J by 9 bases, with 12 bases between them. The CDR3 is 14 residues long. CDR3 sequence reads: CASSQDRRRGEQFF. The CDR3 coding sequence is TGTGCCAGCAGCCAAGATCGACGGCGAGGTGAGCAGTTCTTC.

This chain joins TRBV7-2 and TRBJ1-4; possible D gene TRBD1, 5 bases. Germline lookup yields CDR1 SGHTA and CDR2 FQGNSA. V lost 0 bases and J lost 7, with 12 bases in between. CDR3 size: 15 residues. The CDR3 is CASSLAPRQIEKLFF. The CDR3 DNA is TGTGCCAGCAGCTTAGCCCCCCGACAGATTGAAAAACTGTTTTTT.

The table lists this clone with a count of one. This sequence joins TRBV28 and TRBJ1-4, with 7 bases aligning to TRBD1. There are 15 residues in the CDR3. Germline lookup yields CDR1 MDHEN and CDR2 SYDVKM. J gave up 4 bases and V 3 bases, and 5 bases lay outside the gene matches. The chain's CDR3 is CASSFRQGDNEKLFF. CDR3 sequence (DNA): TGTGCCAGCAGTTTTCGACAGGGTGATAATGAAAAACTGTTTTTT.

The genes are TRBV6-6 and TRBJ1-6; D ambiguous. V gave up 6 bases and J gave up 0 bases, with 9 bases separating them. Germline values: CDR1 MNHNY, CDR2 SVGAGI (reference sequence). The CDR3 is 15 residues long. CDR3 sequence: CASSQISSYNSPLHF. CDR3 DNA: TGTGCCAGCAGCCAGATAAGCTCCTATAATTCACCCCTCCACTTT.

The rearrangement links TRBV6-5 to TRBJ1-1, with 8 bases fitting TRBD1. Per germline, CDR1 MNHEY and CDR2 SVGAGI. V was pared by 6 bases and J by 1 base, with 1 base of the junction left unmatched. The CDR3 is 13 amino acids. CDR3 sequence (DNA): TGTGCCAGCAGCAGGGGGCCGAACACTGAAGCTTTCTTT. Amino acids: CASSRGPNTEAFF.

The chain has TRBV7-8 and TRBJ2-1, with D possibly matching TRBD1 (5 bases). Germline values: CDR1 SGHVS, CDR2 FQNEAQ. Trimming left V 8 bases short and J 9 bases short, with 14 bases between. The CDR3 covers 12 residues. The CDR3 here is CASGPRRGEQFF. CDR3 DNA: TGTGCCAGCGGCCCCCGAAGGGGTGAGCAGTTCTTC.

The chain links TRBV9 to TRBJ2-3, with unresolved D. With 4 bases removed from V and 6 bases from J, the gap between germline ends came to 12 bases. Germline V lookup: CDR1 SGDLS, CDR2 YYNGEE. There are 13 residues in the CDR3. The CDR3 loop reads CASSLSGSDTQYF. CDR3 DNA sequence: TGTGCCAGCAGCCTGTCGGGTTCGGATACGCAGTATTTT.